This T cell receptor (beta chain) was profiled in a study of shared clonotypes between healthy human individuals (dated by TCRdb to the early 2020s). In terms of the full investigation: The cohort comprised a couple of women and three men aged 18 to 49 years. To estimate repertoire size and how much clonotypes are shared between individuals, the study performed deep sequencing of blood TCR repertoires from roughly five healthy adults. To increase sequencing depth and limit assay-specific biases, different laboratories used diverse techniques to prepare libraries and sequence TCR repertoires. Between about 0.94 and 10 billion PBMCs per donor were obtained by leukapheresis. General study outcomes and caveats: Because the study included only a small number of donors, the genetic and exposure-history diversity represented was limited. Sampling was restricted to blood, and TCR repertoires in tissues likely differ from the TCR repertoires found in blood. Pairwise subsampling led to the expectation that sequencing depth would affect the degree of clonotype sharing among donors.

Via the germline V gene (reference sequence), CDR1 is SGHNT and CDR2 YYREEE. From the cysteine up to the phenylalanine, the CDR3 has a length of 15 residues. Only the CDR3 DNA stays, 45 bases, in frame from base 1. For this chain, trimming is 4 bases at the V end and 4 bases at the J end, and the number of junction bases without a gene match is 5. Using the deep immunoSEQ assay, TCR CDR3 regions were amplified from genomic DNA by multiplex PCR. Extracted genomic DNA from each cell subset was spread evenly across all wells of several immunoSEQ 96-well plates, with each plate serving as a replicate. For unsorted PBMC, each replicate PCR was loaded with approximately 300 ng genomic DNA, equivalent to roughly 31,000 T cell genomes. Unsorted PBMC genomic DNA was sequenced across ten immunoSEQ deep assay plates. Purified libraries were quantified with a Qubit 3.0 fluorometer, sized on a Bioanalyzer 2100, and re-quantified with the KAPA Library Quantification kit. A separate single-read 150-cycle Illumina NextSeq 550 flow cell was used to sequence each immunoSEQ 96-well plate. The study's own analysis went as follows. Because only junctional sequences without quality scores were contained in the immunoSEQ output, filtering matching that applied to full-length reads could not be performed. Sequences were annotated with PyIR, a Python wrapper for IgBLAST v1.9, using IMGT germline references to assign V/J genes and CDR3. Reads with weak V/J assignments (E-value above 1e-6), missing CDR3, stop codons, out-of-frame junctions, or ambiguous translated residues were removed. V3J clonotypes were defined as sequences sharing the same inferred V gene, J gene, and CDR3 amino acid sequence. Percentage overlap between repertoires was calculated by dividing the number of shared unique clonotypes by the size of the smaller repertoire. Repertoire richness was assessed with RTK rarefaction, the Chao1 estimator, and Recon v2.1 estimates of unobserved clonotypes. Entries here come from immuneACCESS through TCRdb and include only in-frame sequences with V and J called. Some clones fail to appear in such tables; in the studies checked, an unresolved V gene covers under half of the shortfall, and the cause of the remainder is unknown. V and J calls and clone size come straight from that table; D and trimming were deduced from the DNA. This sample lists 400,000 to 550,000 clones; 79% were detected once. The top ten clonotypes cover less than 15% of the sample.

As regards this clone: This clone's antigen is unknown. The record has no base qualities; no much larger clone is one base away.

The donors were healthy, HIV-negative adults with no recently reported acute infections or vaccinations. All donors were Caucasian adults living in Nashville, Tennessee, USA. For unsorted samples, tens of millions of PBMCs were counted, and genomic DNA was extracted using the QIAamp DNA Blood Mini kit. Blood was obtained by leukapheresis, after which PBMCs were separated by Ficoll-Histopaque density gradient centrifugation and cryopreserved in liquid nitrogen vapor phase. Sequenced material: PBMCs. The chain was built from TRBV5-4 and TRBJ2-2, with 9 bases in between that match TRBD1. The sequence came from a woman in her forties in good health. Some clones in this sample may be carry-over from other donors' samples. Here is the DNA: TGTGCCAGCAGCCCGACAGGGGGGGTCACCGGGGAGCTGTTTTTT. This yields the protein CASSPTGGVTGELFF.